This TCR beta chain was profiled in a study of blood T cell repertoires in COVID-19. Germline V lookup: CDR1 SGHNT, CDR2 YENEEA. This CDR3 has 14 amino acids. Trimming took 6 bases from V and 7 from J; bases not matched to a gene: 8. Libraries were prepared by immunoSEQ multiplex PCR; TCRdb keeps only in-frame clonotypes and omits some of them. The sample carries some 220,000 clones, 70% to 90% recorded once. This sequence originates from a woman aged 18-30 years who had recovered from COVID-19. The chain combines TRBV11-3 with TRBJ2-1, with 8 positions matching TRBD2. Sequencing was carried out using peripheral blood. Here the CDR3 reads CASRGPGLENEQFF. The DNA of the CDR3 is TGTGCCAGCAGGGGACCGGGACTAGAGAATGAGCAGTTCTTC.